Shown below are 10 T cell receptor beta chains from a single sample sequenced in a study of memory CD8 T cells in hepatitis C reinfection. This sample's time point: late/post reinfection, 12 to 24 weeks after detection. The sorted cells went straight to TCR sequencing with no prior in vitro expansion. The assay was immunoSEQ multiplex PCR, and TCRdb's table has in-frame clones only and misses some. The profile shows approximately 46,000 clones, roughly 89% of them singletons. The sequenced sample consisted of naive CD8+ T cells sorted from blood. These receptors were collected from a young man with hepatitis C virus infection.

This clone has a handful of counts. The gene calls are TRBV2 and TRBJ1-1, with D hard to call. Germline V gene sequence: CDR1 SNHLY, CDR2 FYNNEI. Trimming removed 3 bases from V and 0 bases from J, with 8 bases in between. The CDR3 contains 14 residues. The CDR3 DNA sequence: TGTGCCAGCAGTGACGGGGTCTTGAACACTGAAGCTTTCTTT. Amino acid sequence: CASSDGVLNTEAFF. Together with reference TRBV2 and TRBJ1-1, the CDR3 gives the full variable domain: EPEVTQTPSHQVTQMGQEVILRCVPISNHLYFYWYRQILGQKVEFLVSFYNNEISEKSEIFDDQFSVERPDGSNFTLKIRSTKLEDSAMYFCASSDGVLNTEAFFGQGTRLTVV.

The chain links TRBV4-3 to TRBJ2-1; no reliable D call. Trimming pared 1 base from V and 6 bases from J, leaving 13 bases between. CDR1 and CDR2 (germline): LGHNA, YSLEER. This CDR3 contains 15 residues. The CDR3 spells CASSQGTLGSNEQFF. CDR3 in DNA: TGCGCCAGCAGCCAAGGTACGCTAGGTTCCAATGAGCAGTTCTTC.

This chain uses TRBV4-1 with TRBJ2-7, with 7 nucleotides matching TRBD1. CDR3 size: 16 residues. V dropped 6 bases and J dropped 6; count of bases not matched to a gene: 17. The V gene's germline CDR1 is MGHRA and CDR2 YSYEKL. The CDR3 spells CASSLISGGYDGEQYF. The CDR3 bases are TGCGCCAGCAGTCTGATTTCAGGGGGTTATGATGGCGAGCAGTACTTC.

This clone was seen a handful of times. V is TRBV6-6 and J is TRBJ1-3, with 8 positions matching TRBD1. CDR1 is MNHNY and CDR2 is SVGAGI in the germline V gene (reference sequence). V shed 7 bases, J shed 3 bases, and the junction held 8 bases outside the gene matches. This CDR3 is 15 amino acids long. In DNA, the CDR3 is TGTGCCAGCAACGTTACGACAGGGGATGGAAACACCATATATTTT. It encodes CASNVTTGDGNTIYF.

For the CDR3, the DNA is TGTGCCTGGAGCCCAGGGCTGGGGCACTATGGCTACACCTTC. This translates into CAWSPGLGHYGYTF. The chain is built from TRBV30 and TRBJ1-2, with D possibly matching TRBD1 (5 bases). The germline V gene has CDR1 GTSNPN and CDR2 SVGIG (reference sequence). The CDR3 runs to 14 residues. V shed 3 bases and J shed 3 bases, with 14 bases lying between them. Filled out from reference TRBV30 and TRBJ1-2, the complete variable domain reads SQTIHQWPATLVQPVGSPLSLECTVEGTSNPNLYWYRQAAGRGLQLLFYSVGIGQISSEVPQNLSASRPQDRQFILSSKKLLLSDSGFYLCAWSPGLGHYGYTFGSGTRLTVV.

The table lists this clone with a count of one. In DNA form, the CDR3 reads TGTGCCAGCAGTCAGGGTCCGGGTCAGCCCCAGCATTTT. Amino acids: CASSQGPGQPQHF. This chain joins TRBV6-6 and TRBJ1-5, with D possibly matching TRBD1 (5 bases). V was trimmed by 5 bases and J by 6 bases, leaving 11 bases between them. Germline-derived CDR1 and CDR2 are MNHNY and SVGAGI (reference sequence). The CDR3 loop spans 13 amino acids.

The chain links TRBV6-5 to TRBJ1-4, with D possibly TRBD1 on 6 matching bases. This CDR3 comprises 13 residues. CDR1 MNHEY and CDR2 SVGAGI come from the germline V gene. The ends were cut back, 7 bases at V and 7 bases at J, with 13 bases in the middle. CDR3 nucleotides: TGTGCCAGCAAGGTGGGGGCGGTTGAAAAACTGTTTTTT. Encoded protein: CASKVGAVEKLFF.

This chain links TRBV7-2 with TRBJ2-5; 8 bases fit TRBD2. The better agreement between TRBJ2-7 and the DNA end casts doubt on the J call. Germline CDR1 is SGHTA and CDR2 is FQGNSA. CDR3 length: 16 residues. This chain's CDR3 is CASSLHSGTSSYEQYF. CDR3 coding DNA: TGTGCCAGCAGCCTGCATAGCGGGACCAGCTCCTACGAGCAGTACTTC.

J is TRBJ2-7 and V is TRBV23-1, with D possibly being TRBD2 (7 bases). TRBV23-1 is filed as an ORF, its function uncertain. This CDR3 has 16 residues. Between the trimmed V and J ends, which lost 0 bases and 2 bases, there was a span of 14 bases. The CDR3 reads CASSQSEGGGTYEQYV. CDR3 DNA: TGCGCCAGCAGTCAATCGGAGGGAGGGGGAACCTACGAGCAGTACGTC.

This sequence joins TRBV9 and TRBJ2-1; 10 positions match TRBD1. Germline CDR1 and CDR2: SGDLS and YYNGEE. The CDR3 has 15 amino acids. After removal of 4 bases from V and 7 bases from J, the junction contained 8 bases not matched to a gene. CDR3 protein: CASSPSGTGVNEQFF. DNA of the CDR3: TGTGCCAGCAGCCCCTCGGGGACAGGGGTGAATGAGCAGTTCTTC.